The present entry profiles one T cell receptor beta chain with its context. The sequenced template was RNA, covering the TCR beta CDR3 region. RT-PCR was first run with HTBI primers, then multiplex PCR in a second round. TCRdb redid the calling of the multiplex PCR reads with MiXCR, one entry per CDR3 protein. The sample gives approximately 1.2 million distinct CDR3 sequences, less than 45% of which show up once; over 8.5% is in the top ten. This specimen belongs to a study of Graves' ophthalmopathy and Graves' hyperthyroidism. The diagnosis combined clinical symptoms, thyroxine, TRAb, thyroid ultrasound and orbital computed tomography scans. The V end was cut by 11 bases, the J end by 1 base, with 17 bases between. In germline, CDR1 is SEHNR, CDR2 FQNEAQ (reference sequence). The CDR3 is made up of 14 amino acids.

This chain uses TRBV7-9 with TRBJ1-1, with a weak D call TRBD1 (5 bases). This receptor was identified in an adult man with Graves' hyperthyroidism. The sequenced material came from peripheral blood or thyroid tissue (not recorded which). CDR3 residues: CAARRGPGNTEAFF. The CDR3 nucleotides read TGTGCCGCCCGACGGGGCCCTGGGAACACTGAAGCTTTCTTT. Complete variable domain (other parts from reference TRBV7-9 and TRBJ1-1): DTGVSQNPRHKITKRGQNVTFRCDPISEHNRLYWYRQTLGQGPEFLTYFQNEAQLEKSRLLSDRFSAERPKGSFSTLEIQRTEQGDSAMYLCAARRGPGNTEAFFGQGTRLTVV.